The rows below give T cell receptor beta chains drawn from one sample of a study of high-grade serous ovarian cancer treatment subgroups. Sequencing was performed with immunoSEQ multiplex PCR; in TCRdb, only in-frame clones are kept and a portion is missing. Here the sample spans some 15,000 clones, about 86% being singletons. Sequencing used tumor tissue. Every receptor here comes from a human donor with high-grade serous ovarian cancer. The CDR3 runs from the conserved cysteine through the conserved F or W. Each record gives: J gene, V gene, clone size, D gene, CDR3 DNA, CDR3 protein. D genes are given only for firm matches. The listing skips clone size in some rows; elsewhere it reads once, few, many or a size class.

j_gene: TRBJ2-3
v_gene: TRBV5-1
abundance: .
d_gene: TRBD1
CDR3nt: TGCGCCAGCAGCCCCGGACAGGGATTGGGAACAGATACGCAGTATTTT
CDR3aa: CASSPGQGLGTDTQYF

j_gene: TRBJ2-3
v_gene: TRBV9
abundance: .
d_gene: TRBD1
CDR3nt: TGTGCCAGCAGCGGACTGTGGACAGGGGGCACAGATACGCAGTATTTT
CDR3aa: CASSGLWTGGTDTQYF

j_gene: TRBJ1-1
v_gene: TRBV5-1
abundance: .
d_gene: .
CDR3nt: TGCGCCAGCAGCTTGGAAGGACAGATGAACACTGAAGCTTTCTTT
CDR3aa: CASSLEGQMNTEAFF

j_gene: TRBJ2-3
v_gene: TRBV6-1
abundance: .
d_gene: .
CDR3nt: TGTGCCACTAGGGGGGCGGGGACAGATACGCAGTATTTT
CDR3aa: CATRGAGTDTQYF

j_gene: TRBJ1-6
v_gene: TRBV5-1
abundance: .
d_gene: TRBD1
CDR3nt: TGCGCCAGCAGCTTCCAGGCCGACAGGGGAGATTCACCCCTCCACTTT
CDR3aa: CASSFQADRGDSPLHF

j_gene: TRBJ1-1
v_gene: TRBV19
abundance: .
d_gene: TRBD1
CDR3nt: TGTGCCAGCGACCTAGGGACAGGGGTTGCTTTCTTT
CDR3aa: CASDLGTGVAFF

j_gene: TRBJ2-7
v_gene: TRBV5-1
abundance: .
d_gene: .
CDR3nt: TGCGCCAGCGCATCCTCCGGGGGCTACTACGAGCAGTACTTC
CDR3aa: CASASSGGYYEQYF

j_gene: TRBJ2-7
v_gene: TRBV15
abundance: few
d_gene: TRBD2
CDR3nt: TGTGCCACCAGCAGAGATAGGTCTAGCGGGGGATACGAGCAGTACTTC
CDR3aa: CATSRDRSSGGYEQYF

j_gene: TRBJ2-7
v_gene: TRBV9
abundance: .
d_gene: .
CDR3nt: TGTGCCAGCAGCGTCGTTCGTCGTCGGGACAAACCCTACGAGCAGTACTTC
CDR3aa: CASSVVRRRDKPYEQYF

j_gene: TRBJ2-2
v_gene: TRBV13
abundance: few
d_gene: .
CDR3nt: TGTGCCAGCAGCTTACGATTTGACAAGTACAACACCGGGGAGCTGTTTTTT
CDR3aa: CASSLRFDKYNTGELFF

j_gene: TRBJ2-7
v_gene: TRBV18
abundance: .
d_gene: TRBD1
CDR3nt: TGTGCCAGCTCACGCTGGGACAGGGGGAGTGGTGAGCAGTACTTC
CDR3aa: CASSRWDRGSGEQYF

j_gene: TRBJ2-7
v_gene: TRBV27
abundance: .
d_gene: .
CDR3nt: TGTGCCAGCAGGGTGTATGACGGGGTTTTCTACGAGCAGTACTTC
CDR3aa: CASRVYDGVFYEQYF

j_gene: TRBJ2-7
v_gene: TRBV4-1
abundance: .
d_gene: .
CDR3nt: TGCGCCAGCAGCCCATCTGACCGGGACGGACGTTACGAGCAGTACTTC
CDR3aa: CASSPSDRDGRYEQYF

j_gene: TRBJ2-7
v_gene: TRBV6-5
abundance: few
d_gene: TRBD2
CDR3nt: TGTGCCAGCAGTTACTCCGCTAGCGGGGCTTCCTACGAGCAGTACTTC
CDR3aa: CASSYSASGASYEQYF

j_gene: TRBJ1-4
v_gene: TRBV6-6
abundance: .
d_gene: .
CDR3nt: TGTGCCAGCAGTTCCCCCGTGTCGTGGGAAAAACTGTTTTTT
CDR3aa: CASSSPVSWEKLFF

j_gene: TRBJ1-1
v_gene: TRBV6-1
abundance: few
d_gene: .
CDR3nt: TGTGCCAGCAGGGACAGCATGAACACTGAAGCTTTCTTT
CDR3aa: CASRDSMNTEAFF

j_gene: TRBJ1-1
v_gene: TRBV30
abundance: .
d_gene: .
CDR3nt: TGTGCCTGGAGTGTACAAGGGAACACTGAAGCTTTCTTT
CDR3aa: CAWSVQGNTEAFF

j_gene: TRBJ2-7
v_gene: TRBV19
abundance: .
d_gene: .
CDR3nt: TGTGCCAGTAGTATAGTGGCCGGCTACGAGCAGTACTTC
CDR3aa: CASSIVAGYEQYF

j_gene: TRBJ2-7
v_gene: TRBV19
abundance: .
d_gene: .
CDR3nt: TGTGCCAGTAGTCCCGACTCCTACGAGCAGTACTTC
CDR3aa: CASSPDSYEQYF

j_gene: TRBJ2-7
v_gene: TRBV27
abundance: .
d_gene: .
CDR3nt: TGTGCCAGCAGTTTATTCCGAGAGTACGAGCAGTACTTC
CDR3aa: CASSLFREYEQYF